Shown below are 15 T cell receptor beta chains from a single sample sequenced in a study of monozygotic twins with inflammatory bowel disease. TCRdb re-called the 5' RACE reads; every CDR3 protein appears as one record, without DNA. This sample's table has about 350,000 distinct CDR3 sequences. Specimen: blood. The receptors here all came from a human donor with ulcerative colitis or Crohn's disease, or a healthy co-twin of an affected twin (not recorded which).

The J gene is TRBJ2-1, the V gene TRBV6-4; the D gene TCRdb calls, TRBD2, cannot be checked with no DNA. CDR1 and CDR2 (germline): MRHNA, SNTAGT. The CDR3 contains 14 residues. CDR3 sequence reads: CASSDGTSYNEQFF.

The CDR3 loop is CASSQQGTNEKLFF. The rearrangement joins TRBV18 to TRBJ1-4. Germline V gene lookup returns CDR1 KGHSH and CDR2 LQKENI. This CDR3 is built from 14 residues.

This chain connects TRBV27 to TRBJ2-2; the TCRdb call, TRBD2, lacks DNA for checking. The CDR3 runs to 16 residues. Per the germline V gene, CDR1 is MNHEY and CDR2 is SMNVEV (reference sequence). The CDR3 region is CASSLSSGSMAGELFF.

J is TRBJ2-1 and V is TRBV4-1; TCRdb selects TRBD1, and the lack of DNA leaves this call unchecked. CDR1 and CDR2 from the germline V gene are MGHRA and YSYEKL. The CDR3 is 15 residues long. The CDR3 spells CASSRGTDSYNEQFF.

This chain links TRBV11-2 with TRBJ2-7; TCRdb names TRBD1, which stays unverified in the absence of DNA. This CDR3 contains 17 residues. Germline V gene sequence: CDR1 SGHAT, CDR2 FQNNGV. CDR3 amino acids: CASSQLFGGGITYEQYF.

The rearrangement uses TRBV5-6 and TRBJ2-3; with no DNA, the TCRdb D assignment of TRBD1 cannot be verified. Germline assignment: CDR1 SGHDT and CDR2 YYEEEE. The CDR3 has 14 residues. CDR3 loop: CASSFGHRTDTQYF.

The CDR3 sequence: CASSPGGTGRSYEQYF. The rearrangement joins TRBV4-1 to TRBJ2-7; TCRdb outputs TRBD1, but without DNA this stays unchecked. CDR3 length: 16 amino acids. In germline, CDR1 is MGHRA, CDR2 YSYEKL.

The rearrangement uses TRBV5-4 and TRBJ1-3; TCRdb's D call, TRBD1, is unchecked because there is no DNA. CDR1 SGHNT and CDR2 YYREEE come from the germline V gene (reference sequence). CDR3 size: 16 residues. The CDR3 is CASSEGGAASGNTIYF.

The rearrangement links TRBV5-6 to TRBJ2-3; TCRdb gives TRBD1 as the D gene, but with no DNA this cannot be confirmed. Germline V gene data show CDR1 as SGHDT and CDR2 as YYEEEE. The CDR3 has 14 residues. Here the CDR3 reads CASSLWLPPGTQYF.

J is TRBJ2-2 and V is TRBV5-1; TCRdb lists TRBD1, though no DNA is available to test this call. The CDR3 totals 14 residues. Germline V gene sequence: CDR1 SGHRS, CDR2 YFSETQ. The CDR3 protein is CASRDRLSTGELFF.

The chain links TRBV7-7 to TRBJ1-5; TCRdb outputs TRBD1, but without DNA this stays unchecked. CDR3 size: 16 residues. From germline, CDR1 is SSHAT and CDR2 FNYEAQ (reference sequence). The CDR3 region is CASSFSQGSRNQPQHF. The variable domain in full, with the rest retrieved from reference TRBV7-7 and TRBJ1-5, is GAGVSQSPRYKVTKRGQDVTLRCDPISSHATLYWYQQALGQGPEFLTYFNYEAQPDKSGLPSDRFSAERPEGSISTLTIQRTEQRDSAMYRCASSFSQGSRNQPQHFGDGTRLSIL.

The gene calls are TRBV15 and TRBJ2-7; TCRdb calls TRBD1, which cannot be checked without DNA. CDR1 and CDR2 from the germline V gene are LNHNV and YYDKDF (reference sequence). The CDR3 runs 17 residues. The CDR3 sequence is CATSRDQSARVSYEQYF.

The CDR3 spells CSVEGWGSYNEQFF. The V call is TRBV29-1, the J call TRBJ2-1. Germline assignment: CDR1 SQVTM and CDR2 ANQGSEA. This CDR3 contains 14 residues.

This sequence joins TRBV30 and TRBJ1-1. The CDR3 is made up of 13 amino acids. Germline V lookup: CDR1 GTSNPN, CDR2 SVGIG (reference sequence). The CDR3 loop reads CAWRAGFNTETFF.

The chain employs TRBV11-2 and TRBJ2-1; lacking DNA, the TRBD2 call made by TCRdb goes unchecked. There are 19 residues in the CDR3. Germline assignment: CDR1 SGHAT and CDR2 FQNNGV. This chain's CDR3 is CASSLVWGAVGLAGGEQFF.